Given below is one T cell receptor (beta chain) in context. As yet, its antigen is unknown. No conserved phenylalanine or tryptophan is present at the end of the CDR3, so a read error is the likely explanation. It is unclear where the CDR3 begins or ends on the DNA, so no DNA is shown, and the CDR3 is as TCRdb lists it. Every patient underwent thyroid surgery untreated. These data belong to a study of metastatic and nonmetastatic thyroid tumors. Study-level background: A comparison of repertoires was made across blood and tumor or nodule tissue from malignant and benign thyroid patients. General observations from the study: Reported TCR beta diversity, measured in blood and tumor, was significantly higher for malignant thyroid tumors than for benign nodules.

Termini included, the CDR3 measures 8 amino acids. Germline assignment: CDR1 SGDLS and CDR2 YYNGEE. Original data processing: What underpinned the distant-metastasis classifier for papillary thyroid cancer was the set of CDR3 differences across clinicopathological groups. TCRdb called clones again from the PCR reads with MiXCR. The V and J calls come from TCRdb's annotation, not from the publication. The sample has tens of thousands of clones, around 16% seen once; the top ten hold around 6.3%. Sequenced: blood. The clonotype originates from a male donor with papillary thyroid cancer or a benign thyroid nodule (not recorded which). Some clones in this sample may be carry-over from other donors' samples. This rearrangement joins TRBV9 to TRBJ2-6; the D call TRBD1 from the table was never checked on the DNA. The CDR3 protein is CASSVLGG.